The entry below describes one T cell receptor beta chain. The entry originates in a study of blood T cell repertoires in COVID-19. Study at large: The origin of the acute and convalescent COVID-19 samples was the United States, Italy and Spain.

Assay used: immunoSEQ multiplex PCR; TCRdb lists only in-frame clones, some missing. The sample records about 250,000 clones, around nine tenths being singletons. From germline, CDR1 is SEHNR and CDR2 FQNEAQ (reference sequence). After removal of 1 base from V and 4 bases from J, the junction contained 9 bases not matched to a gene. The CDR3 is 16 amino acids. The chain combines TRBV7-9 with TRBJ1-2; TRBD1 agrees at 7 bases. The sequence came from a man aged 18 to 30 with active or convalescent COVID-19. The specimen sequenced was peripheral blood. CDR3 sequence: CASSLGLQGGFYGYTF. The DNA of the CDR3 is TGTGCCAGCAGCTTAGGTCTCCAGGGGGGCTTCTATGGCTACACCTTC.